This entry lists 9 T cell receptor beta chains sequenced from one sample in a study of graft-versus-host responses after intestinal transplantation. With approximately 200,000 irradiated, violet-dye-labeled stimulator cells, approximately 200,000 CFSE-labeled responder cells were plated. The table came from immunoSEQ multiplex PCR; TCRdb's copy has only in-frame clones and leaves some out. The sample records about 14,000 clones, roughly a third being singletons. The material was alloreactive CD8+ T cells from a mixed lymphocyte reaction culture, obtained before intestinal transplant. The subset is: CFSE-low proliferating T cells sorted from approximately 6-day pre-transplant mixed lymphocyte reaction (GvH or HvG direction). Receptors were obtained from a human patient who received an intestinal transplant.

The rearrangement links TRBV10-3 to TRBJ2-7; tentatively, D is TRBD1 or TRBD2 (6 bases each). There are 15 residues in the CDR3. Trimming took 0 bases from V and 3 from J, leaving 12 bases between them. The V gene's germline CDR1 is ENHRY and CDR2 SYGVKD. The CDR3 sequence is CAISESAGQLYEQYF. The CDR3 DNA follows: TGTGCCATCAGTGAGTCTGCGGGACAACTCTACGAGCAGTACTTC.

The chain couples TRBV4-1 to TRBJ1-5, with D possibly matching TRBD1 (5 bases). The CDR3 totals 16 residues. Between the trimmed V and J ends, which lost 4 bases and 0 bases, there was a span of 13 bases. In germline, CDR1 is MGHRA, CDR2 YSYEKL. CDR3 loop: CASSPERQYSNQPQHF. The CDR3 nucleotides are TGCGCCAGCAGCCCTGAGCGACAGTATAGCAATCAGCCCCAGCATTTT.

This clone was counted only a few times. The chain employs TRBV5-6 and TRBJ1-5, with D perhaps matching TRBD1 (5 bases). The CDR3 length is 16 residues. Germline CDR1 and CDR2: SGHDT and YYEEEE. Trimming removed 1 base from V and 2 bases from J, with 13 bases in between. In DNA form, the CDR3 reads TGTGCCAGCAGCTTGTTGGGGGGATCGGGCAATCAGCCCCAGCATTTT. Protein sequence: CASSLLGGSGNQPQHF. Complete variable domain (other parts from reference TRBV5-6 and TRBJ1-5): DAGVTQSPTHLIKTRGQQVTLRCSPKSGHDTVSWYQQALGQGPQFIFQYYEEEERQRGNFPDRFSGHQFPNYSSELNVNALLLGDSALYLCASSLLGGSGNQPQHFGDGTRLSIL.

This clone was seen a few times. The chain has TRBV4-3 and TRBJ2-7; the D gene could be TRBD1 or TRBD2 (5 bases each). Trimming removed 1 base from V and 0 bases from J, with 10 bases in between. The length of the CDR3 is 15 residues. Germline lookup yields CDR1 LGHNA and CDR2 YSLEER. Here the CDR3 reads CASSQAGGSSYEQYF. The CDR3 nucleotides read TGCGCCAGCAGCCAAGCTGGGGGAAGCTCCTACGAGCAGTACTTC.

This rearrangement joins TRBV5-8 to TRBJ2-1; TRBD1 agrees at 11 bases. The length of the CDR3 is 14 residues. Trimming removed 2 bases from V and 10 bases from J; junction bases left unmatched: 5. Germline-derived CDR1 and CDR2 are SGHTS and YDEGEE. In DNA form, the CDR3 reads TGTGCCAGCAGCTTCGGACAGGGGGCATGGGAGCAGTTCTTC. It yields the protein CASSFGQGAWEQFF.

By share, this clone counts as large (0.1 to 1%). The chain employs TRBV2 and TRBJ1-6; no firm D call. Looked up from germline, CDR1 is SNHLY and CDR2 is FYNNEI. V shed 8 bases and J shed 4 bases, with 12 bases lying between them. The CDR3 sequence is 14 residues long. CDR3 sequence: CASLYRAYNSPLHF. CDR3 coding DNA: TGTGCCAGCCTATACCGGGCATATAATTCACCCCTCCACTTT.

The CDR3 protein is CASSSATDTQYF. The DNA of the CDR3 is TGTGCCAGCAGCTCGGCCACAGATACGCAGTATTTT. The chain combines TRBV7-6 with TRBJ2-3; D is undetermined. The CDR3 is 12 amino acids. Germline lookup yields CDR1 SGHVS and CDR2 FNYEAQ. V lost 4 bases, J lost 2 bases, and 4 bases lay in between.

This clone has a handful of counts. The V and J genes are TRBV27 and TRBJ1-1; D possibly corresponds to TRBD1 (6 bases). V was pared by 7 bases and J by 4 bases, with 16 bases between. Germline CDR1 reads MNHEY; CDR2 reads SMNVEV (reference sequence). The CDR3 has 14 residues. The CDR3 coding sequence is TGTGCCAGCATTCAAGGCCAGGGGTCCACTGAAGCTTTCTTT. It encodes CASIQGQGSTEAFF.

CDR3 amino acids: CASSYRTGRTEAFF. The CDR3 DNA reads TGTGCCAGCAGTTACCGGACAGGGCGGACTGAAGCTTTCTTT. This chain uses TRBV6-6 with TRBJ1-1; 8 nucleotides agree with TRBD1. V trimming: 2 bases; J trimming: 5 bases; junction bases outside the gene matches: 4. Germline V gene lookup returns CDR1 MNHNY and CDR2 SVGAGI (reference sequence). The CDR3 totals 14 residues.